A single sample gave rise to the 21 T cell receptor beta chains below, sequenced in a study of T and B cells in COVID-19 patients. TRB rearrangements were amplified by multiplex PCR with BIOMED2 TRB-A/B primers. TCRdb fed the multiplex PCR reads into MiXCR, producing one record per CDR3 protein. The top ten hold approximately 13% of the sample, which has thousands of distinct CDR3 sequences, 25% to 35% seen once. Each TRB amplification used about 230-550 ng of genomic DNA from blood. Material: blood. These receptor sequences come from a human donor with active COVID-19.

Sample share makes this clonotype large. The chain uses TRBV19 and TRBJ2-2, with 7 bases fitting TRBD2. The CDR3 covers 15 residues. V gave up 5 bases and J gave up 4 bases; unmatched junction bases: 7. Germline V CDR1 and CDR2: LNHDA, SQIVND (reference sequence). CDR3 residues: CASSSRGRGTGELFF. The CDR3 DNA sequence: TGTGCCAGTAGTTCACGCGGGAGAGGCACCGGGGAGCTGTTTTTT.

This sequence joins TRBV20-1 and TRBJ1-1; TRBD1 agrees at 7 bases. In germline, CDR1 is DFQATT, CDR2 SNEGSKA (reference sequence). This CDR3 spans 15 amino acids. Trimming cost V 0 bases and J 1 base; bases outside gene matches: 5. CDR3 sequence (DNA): TGCAGTGCTAGAGATCAGGGGGGGTCGAACACTGAAGCTTTCTTT. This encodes CSARDQGGSNTEAFF.

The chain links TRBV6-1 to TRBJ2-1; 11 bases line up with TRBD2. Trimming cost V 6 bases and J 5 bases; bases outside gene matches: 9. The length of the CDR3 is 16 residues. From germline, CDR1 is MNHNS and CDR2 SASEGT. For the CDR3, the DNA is TGTGCCAGCAGACCGAGGACTAGCGGGTCCCACAATGAGCAGTTCTTC. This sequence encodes CASRPRTSGSHNEQFF.

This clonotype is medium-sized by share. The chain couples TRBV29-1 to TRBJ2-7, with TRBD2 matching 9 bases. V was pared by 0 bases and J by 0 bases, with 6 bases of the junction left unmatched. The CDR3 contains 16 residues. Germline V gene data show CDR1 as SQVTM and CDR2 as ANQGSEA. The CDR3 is CSVEEATSGRSYEQYF. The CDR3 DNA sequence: TGCAGCGTTGAAGAAGCGACTAGCGGTCGCTCCTACGAGCAGTACTTC.

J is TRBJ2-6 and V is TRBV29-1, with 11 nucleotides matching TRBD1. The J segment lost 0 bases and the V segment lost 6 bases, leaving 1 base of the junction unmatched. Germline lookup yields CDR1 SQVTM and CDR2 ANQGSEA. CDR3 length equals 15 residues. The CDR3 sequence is CSVGQGGSGANVLTF. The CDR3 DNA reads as TGCAGCGTGGGACAGGGGGGCTCTGGGGCCAACGTCCTGACTTTC.

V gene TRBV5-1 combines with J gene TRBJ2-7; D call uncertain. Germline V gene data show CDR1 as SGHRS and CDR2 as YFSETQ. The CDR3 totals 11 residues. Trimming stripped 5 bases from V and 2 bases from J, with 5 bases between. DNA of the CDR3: TGCGCCAGCAGTGAGGCCTACGAGCAGTACTTC. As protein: CASSEAYEQYF.

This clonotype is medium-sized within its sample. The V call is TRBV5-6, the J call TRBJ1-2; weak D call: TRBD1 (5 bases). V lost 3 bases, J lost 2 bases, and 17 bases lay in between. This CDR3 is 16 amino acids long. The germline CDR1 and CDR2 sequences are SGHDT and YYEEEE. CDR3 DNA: TGTGCCAGCAGCTGGAGGACATGGGCAGTAAACTATGGCTACACCTTC. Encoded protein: CASSWRTWAVNYGYTF.

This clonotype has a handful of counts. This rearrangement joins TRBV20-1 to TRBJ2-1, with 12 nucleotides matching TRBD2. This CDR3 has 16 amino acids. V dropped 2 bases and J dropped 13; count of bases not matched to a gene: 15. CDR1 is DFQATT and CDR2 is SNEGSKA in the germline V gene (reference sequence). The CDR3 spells CSARTLPLAGGLDQFF. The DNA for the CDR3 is TGCAGTGCTAGAACCCTTCCCCTAGCGGGAGGGCTGGATCAGTTCTTC.

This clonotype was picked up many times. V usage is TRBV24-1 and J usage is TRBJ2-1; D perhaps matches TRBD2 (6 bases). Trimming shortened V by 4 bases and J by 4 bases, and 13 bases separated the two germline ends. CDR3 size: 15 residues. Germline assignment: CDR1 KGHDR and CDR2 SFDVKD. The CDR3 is CATSEGGTDYNEQFF. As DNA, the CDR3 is TGTGCCACCAGTGAAGGCGGGACGGATTACAATGAGCAGTTCTTC.

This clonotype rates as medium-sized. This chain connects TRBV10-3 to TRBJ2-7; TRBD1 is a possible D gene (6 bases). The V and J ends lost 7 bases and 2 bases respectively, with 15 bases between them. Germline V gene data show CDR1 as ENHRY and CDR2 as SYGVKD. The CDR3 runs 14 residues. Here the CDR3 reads CAIKVGAEAYEQYF. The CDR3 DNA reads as TGTGCCATCAAGGTGGGGGCCGAGGCCTACGAGCAGTACTTC.

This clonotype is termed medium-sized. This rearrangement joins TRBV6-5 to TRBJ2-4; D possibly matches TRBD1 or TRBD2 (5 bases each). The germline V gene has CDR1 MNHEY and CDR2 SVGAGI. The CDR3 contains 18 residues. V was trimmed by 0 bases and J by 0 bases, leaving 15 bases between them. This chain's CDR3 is CASSYSVGAPLAKNIQYF. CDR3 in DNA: TGTGCCAGCAGTTACTCGGTCGGGGCTCCATTAGCCAAAAACATTCAGTACTTC.

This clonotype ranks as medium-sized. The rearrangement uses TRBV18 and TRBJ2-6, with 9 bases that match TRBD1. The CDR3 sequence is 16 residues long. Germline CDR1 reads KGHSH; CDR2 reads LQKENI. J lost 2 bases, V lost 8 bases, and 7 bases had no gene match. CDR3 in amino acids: CASTQQGAAGANVLTF. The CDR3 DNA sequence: TGTGCCAGCACACAACAGGGGGCAGCTGGGGCCAACGTCCTGACTTTC.

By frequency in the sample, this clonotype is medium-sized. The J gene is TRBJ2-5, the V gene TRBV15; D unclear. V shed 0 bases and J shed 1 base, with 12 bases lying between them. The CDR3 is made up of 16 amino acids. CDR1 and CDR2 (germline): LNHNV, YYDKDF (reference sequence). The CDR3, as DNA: TGTGCCACCAGCAGAGATACAGCCGGTGGCCAAGAGACCCAGTACTTC. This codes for CATSRDTAGGQETQYF.

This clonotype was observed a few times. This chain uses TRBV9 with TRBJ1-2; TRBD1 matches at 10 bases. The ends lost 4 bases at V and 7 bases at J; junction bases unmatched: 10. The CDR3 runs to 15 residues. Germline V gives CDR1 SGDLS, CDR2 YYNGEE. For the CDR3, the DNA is TGTGCCAGCAGCTCCGCGGACAGGGGGTTCGCTGGCTACACCTTC. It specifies CASSSADRGFAGYTF.

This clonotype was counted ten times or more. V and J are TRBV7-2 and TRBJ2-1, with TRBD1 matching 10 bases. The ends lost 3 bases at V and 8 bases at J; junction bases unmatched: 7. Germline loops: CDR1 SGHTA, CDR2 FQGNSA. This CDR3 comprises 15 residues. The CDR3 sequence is CASSLDRGKLDEQFF. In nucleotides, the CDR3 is TGTGCCAGCAGCTTGGACAGGGGGAAGTTAGATGAGCAGTTCTTC.

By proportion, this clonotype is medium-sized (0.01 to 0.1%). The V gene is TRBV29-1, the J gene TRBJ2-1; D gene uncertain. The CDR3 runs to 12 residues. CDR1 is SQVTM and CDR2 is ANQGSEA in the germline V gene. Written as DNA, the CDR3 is TGCCGCGCCGCGCGGAATTACAATGAGCAGTTCTTC. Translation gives CRAARNYNEQFF.

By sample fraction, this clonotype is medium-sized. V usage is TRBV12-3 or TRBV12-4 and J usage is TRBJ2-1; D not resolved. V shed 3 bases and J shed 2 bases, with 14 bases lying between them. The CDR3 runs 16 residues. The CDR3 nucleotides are TGTGCCAGCAGTTTCGGTCGAAGGATCGCCTACAATGAGCAGTTCTTC. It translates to CASSFGRRIAYNEQFF.

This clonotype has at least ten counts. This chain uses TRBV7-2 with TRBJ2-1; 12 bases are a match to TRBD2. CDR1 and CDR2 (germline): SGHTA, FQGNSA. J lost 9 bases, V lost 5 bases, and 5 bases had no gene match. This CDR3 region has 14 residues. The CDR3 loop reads CASSRLTSGSEQFF. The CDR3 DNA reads TGTGCCAGCAGCCGACTGACTAGCGGGAGTGAGCAGTTCTTC. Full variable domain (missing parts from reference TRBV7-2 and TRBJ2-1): GAGVSQSPSNKVTEKGKDVELRCDPISGHTALYWYRQSLGQGLEFLIYFQGNSAPDKSGLPSDRFSAERTGGSVSTLTIQRTQQEDSAVYLCASSRLTSGSEQFFGPGTRLTVL.

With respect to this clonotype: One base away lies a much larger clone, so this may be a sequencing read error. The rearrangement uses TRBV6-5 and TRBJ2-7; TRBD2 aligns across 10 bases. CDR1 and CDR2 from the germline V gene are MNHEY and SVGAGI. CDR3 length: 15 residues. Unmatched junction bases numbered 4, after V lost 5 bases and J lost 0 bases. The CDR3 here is CASSALAGVSYEQYF. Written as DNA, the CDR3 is TGTGCCAGCAGTGCTCTAGCGGGAGTCTCCTACGAGCAGTACTTC.

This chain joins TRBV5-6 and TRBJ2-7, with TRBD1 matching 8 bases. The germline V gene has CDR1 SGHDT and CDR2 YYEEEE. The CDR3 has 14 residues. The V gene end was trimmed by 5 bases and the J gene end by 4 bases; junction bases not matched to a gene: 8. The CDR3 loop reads CASRGVDRGYEQYF. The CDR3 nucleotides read TGTGCCAGCAGGGGGGTTGACAGGGGTTACGAGCAGTACTTC.

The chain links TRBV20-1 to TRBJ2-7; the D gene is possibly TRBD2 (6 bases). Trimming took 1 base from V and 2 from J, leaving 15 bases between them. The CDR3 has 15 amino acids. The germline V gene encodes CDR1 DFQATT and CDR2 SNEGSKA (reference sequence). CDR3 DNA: TGCAGTGCTAGAGTGGGGCAGGGAGGCGCCTACGAGCAGTACTTC. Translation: CSARVGQGGAYEQYF.